The entry below gives a single T cell receptor beta chain sequence along with its context. The antigen remains unidentified. Per germline, CDR1 MGHRA and CDR2 YSYEKL. Trimming took 0 bases from V and 5 from J; bases not matched to a gene: 12. The CDR3 totals 17 residues. This sample was included in a study of CD8 T cells in Susac syndrome. Whole-study results and caveats: The relatively small number of individuals in the TCR sequencing and HLA analysis was acknowledged by the study.

RNA in amounts of roughly 0.5 to 1 ug was reverse transcribed with random hexamers. An immunoSEQ multiplex PCR amplified TCR beta CDR3 over 54 Vbeta and 13 Jbeta. MiXCR, run by TCRdb on the immunoSEQ multiplex PCR reads, gives a single entry per CDR3 protein. The table has some 150,000 distinct CDR3 sequences, roughly 94% seen once. The authors sequenced TCR beta from blood CD8+ and CD4+ T cells. Treatment-naive patients with stable or active relapsing-remitting disease served as multiple sclerosis controls. The V and J genes are TRBV4-1 and TRBJ1-1; TRBD1 aligns across 7 bases. The clonotype was recovered from a human donor with multiple sclerosis. Source material: CD8+ T cells from PBMCs. The DNA of the CDR3 is TGCGCCAGCAGCCAAGATCTAAAGGGGGCGCGTCGAACTGAAGCTTTCTTT. Translated, it gives CASSQDLKGARRTEAFF.